The 25 T cell receptor beta chains given below trace back to one sample, sequenced in a study of T cells after yellow fever vaccination. TCRdb reanalysed the 5' RACE reads using MiXCR and keeps one entry per CDR3 protein. The sample includes hundreds of thousands of distinct CDR3 sequences, roughly 4% of them seen just once. This material consisted of PBMCs, taken 5 days after the yellow fever booster vaccination. Source of these receptors: a young man who received the YFV17D yellow fever vaccine.

The rearrangement links TRBV19 to TRBJ1-4; D remains ambiguous. CDR1 is LNHDA and CDR2 is SQIVND in the germline V gene (reference sequence). The CDR3 spans 14 residues. The V end lost 7 bases, the J end lost 6 bases, and 15 bases lay between the germline ends. In DNA, the CDR3 is TGTGCCAGTAAAAGGGCAGACCTCCATGAAAAACTGTTTTTT. It translates to CASKRADLHEKLFF.

This clonotype was picked up many times. The V call is TRBV27, the J call TRBJ2-4; D is unresolved. V shed 3 bases and J shed 1 base, with 10 bases lying between them. Per the germline V gene, CDR1 is MNHEY and CDR2 is SMNVEV (reference sequence). The CDR3 length is 15 residues. The CDR3 nucleotides read TGTGCCAGCAGTTTCTCCCCCGGCGCCAAAAACATTCAGTACTTC. This translates into CASSFSPGAKNIQYF.

At least ten counts were recorded for this clonotype. The chain combines TRBV18 with TRBJ2-5, with D possibly called TRBD1 or TRBD2 (6 bases each). V was cut by 0 bases and J by 3 bases, with 8 bases left in between. This CDR3 is 14 amino acids long. Germline V lookup: CDR1 KGHSH, CDR2 LQKENI. The chain's CDR3 is CASSPPGGEETQYF. DNA of the CDR3: TGTGCCAGCTCACCACCGGGGGGCGAAGAGACCCAGTACTTC.

This clonotype was detected many times. The chain employs TRBV27 and TRBJ1-6; the match to TRBD1 covers 7 bases. The V gene's germline CDR1 is MNHEY and CDR2 SMNVEV (reference sequence). J gave up 3 bases and V 6 bases, and 8 bases lay outside the gene matches. The CDR3 has 16 residues. CDR3 residues: CASRPYTGVYNSPLHF. CDR3 bases: TGTGCCAGCAGGCCCTACACAGGGGTCTATAATTCACCCCTCCACTTT.

The V call is TRBV6-2 or TRBV6-3, the J call TRBJ1-2; D is possibly TRBD1 (6 bases). V lost 2 bases and J lost 4, with 14 bases in between. CDR3 length: 15 residues. Per germline, CDR1 MNHEY and CDR2 SVGEGT. The CDR3 nucleotides are TGTGCCAGCAGTTACAATCACAGGGTGCGCTATGGCTACACCTTC. This encodes CASSYNHRVRYGYTF.

This clonotype was detected ten times or more. The V call is TRBV4-2, the J call TRBJ2-1; D is perhaps TRBD1 or TRBD2 (6 bases each). The V end lost 0 bases, the J end lost 7 bases, and 16 bases lay between the germline ends. Germline V gene lookup returns CDR1 LGHNA and CDR2 YNFKEQ. This CDR3 comprises 16 residues. The CDR3, as DNA: TGTGCCAGCAGCCAAGAATACGGGGGCCATCGGAATGAGCAGTTCTTC. Amino acids: CASSQEYGGHRNEQFF.

This clonotype was counted a few times. The chain couples TRBV4-1 to TRBJ2-5; D gene unclear. The CDR3 contains 13 residues. V lost 3 bases and J lost 5, with 10 bases in between. The germline V gene encodes CDR1 MGHRA and CDR2 YSYEKL. The CDR3 region is CASSQAHRETQYF. CDR3 nucleotides: TGCGCCAGCAGCCAGGCCCACCGGGAGACCCAGTACTTC.

Many counts were recorded for this clonotype. This rearrangement joins TRBV7-2 to TRBJ1-4; D ambiguous. In germline, CDR1 is SGHTA, CDR2 FQGNSA. V lost 1 base to trimming and J lost 7 bases, with 7 bases between them. This CDR3 has 13 residues. For the CDR3, the DNA is TGTGCCAGCAGCTTAGTACGAGCTGAAAAACTGTTTTTT. Protein sequence: CASSLVRAEKLFF.

The chain links TRBV14 to TRBJ1-2; no definite D call. Looked up from germline, CDR1 is SGHDN and CDR2 is FVKESK. This CDR3 spans 13 amino acids. The ends were cut back, 6 bases at V and 3 bases at J, with 11 bases in the middle. In nucleotides, the CDR3 is TGTGCCAGCAGTCACGGGCTCGACTATGGCTACACCTTC. Translated, it gives CASSHGLDYGYTF. The full variable domain, its missing parts supplied by reference TRBV14 and TRBJ1-2, is EAGVTQFPSHSVIEKGQTVTLRCDPISGHDNLYWYRRVMGKEIKFLLHFVKESKQDESGMPNNRFLAERTGGTYSTLKVQPAELEDSGVYFCASSHGLDYGYTFGSGTRLTVV.

This clonotype was found many times. V usage is TRBV9 and J usage is TRBJ1-5; D is possibly TRBD1 (6 bases). Trimming shortened V by 4 bases and J by 7 bases, and 15 bases separated the two germline ends. The germline V gene has CDR1 SGDLS and CDR2 YYNGEE. The CDR3 extends over 14 amino acids. The chain's CDR3 is CASSRRGVGQPQHF. The CDR3, as DNA: TGTGCCAGCAGCAGGAGGGGGGTTGGACAGCCCCAGCATTTT.

This rearrangement joins TRBV4-1 to TRBJ2-1, with 10 bases matching TRBD1. V lost 4 bases and J lost 4; bases outside the gene matches: 4. Per germline, CDR1 MGHRA and CDR2 YSYEKL. The CDR3 is made up of 15 amino acids. This CDR3 is CASSLMDRGYNEQFF. CDR3 DNA: TGCGCCAGCAGCCTGATGGACAGGGGGTACAATGAGCAGTTCTTC.

The chain uses TRBV4-1 and TRBJ2-3, with a weak D call TRBD2 (6 bases). Trimming shortened V by 1 base and J by 5 bases, and 10 bases separated the two germline ends. Germline loops: CDR1 MGHRA, CDR2 YSYEKL. The CDR3 sequence is 14 residues long. Here the CDR3 reads CASSQGTSRDTQYF. As DNA, the CDR3 is TGCGCCAGCAGCCAAGGCACTAGCCGAGATACGCAGTATTTT.

This clonotype came up many times. The rearrangement uses TRBV4-3 and TRBJ2-1; 8 nucleotides align to TRBD2. Germline V gene sequence: CDR1 LGHNA, CDR2 YSLEER. Trimming took 0 bases from V and 0 from J; bases not matched to a gene: 7. This CDR3 contains 18 residues. The CDR3 reads CASSQDGRGRSSYNEQFF. The DNA of the CDR3 is TGCGCCAGCAGCCAAGACGGGAGGGGCAGGAGCTCCTACAATGAGCAGTTCTTC.

This clonotype has more than one count but fewer than ten. The gene calls are TRBV4-2 and TRBJ2-7; 7 nucleotides agree with TRBD2. CDR3 length: 15 amino acids. Germline V CDR1 and CDR2: LGHNA, YNFKEQ. Trimming removed 0 bases from V and 5 bases from J; junction bases left unmatched: 7. CDR3 sequence (DNA): TGTGCCAGCAGCCAAGACACCAGACTAGCCCACGAGCAGTACGTC. It encodes CASSQDTRLAHEQYV.

This clonotype was found a few times. This chain joins TRBV15 and TRBJ2-1; 9 positions agree with TRBD2. This CDR3 comprises 18 residues. Germline CDR1 LNHNV, CDR2 YYDKDF (reference sequence). Unmatched junction bases numbered 6, after V lost 0 bases and J lost 0 bases. The CDR3 DNA reads TGTGCCACCAGCAGAGAGGGCGGGGGGGTGAGCTCCTACAATGAGCAGTTCTTC. The encoded protein is CATSREGGGVSSYNEQFF.

This clonotype was picked up a small number of times. The chain has TRBV20-1 and TRBJ2-1, with TRBD2 matching over 10 bases. This CDR3 is 15 amino acids long. After removal of 5 bases from V and 4 bases from J, the junction contained 8 bases not matched to a gene. Germline CDR1 reads DFQATT; CDR2 reads SNEGSKA (reference sequence). The chain's CDR3 is CSARPRTSGYNEQFF. The CDR3 coding sequence is TGCAGTGCTCGGCCTCGGACTAGCGGATACAATGAGCAGTTCTTC.

This clonotype came up many times. The V call is TRBV12-3 or TRBV12-4, the J call TRBJ2-2; D is ambiguous. The germline V and J ends were trimmed by 4 bases and 6 bases, with 6 bases remaining between them. The CDR3 contains 12 residues. CDR3 in DNA: TGTGCCAGCAGTTATTCGGCCGGGGAGCTGTTTTTT. Its translation is CASSYSAGELFF.

The chain links TRBV30 to TRBJ2-1; 7 nucleotides agree with TRBD2. Trimming took 2 bases from V and 6 from J; bases not matched to a gene: 4. Germline V gives CDR1 GTSNPN, CDR2 SVGIG (reference sequence). This CDR3 has 13 amino acids. The CDR3 nucleotides are TGTGCCTGGAGTATTGGGGGGGTCAATGAGCAGTTCTTC. This codes for CAWSIGGVNEQFF. Together with reference TRBV30 and TRBJ2-1, the CDR3 gives the full variable domain: SQTIHQWPATLVQPVGSPLSLECTVEGTSNPNLYWYRQAAGRGLQLLFYSVGIGQISSEVPQNLSASRPQDRQFILSSKKLLLSDSGFYLCAWSIGGVNEQFFGPGTRLTVL.

This clonotype was detected ten times or more. This chain uses TRBV10-2 with TRBJ1-1, with D uncertain. This CDR3 is built from 14 residues. The germline V gene encodes CDR1 WSHSY and CDR2 SAAADI. Trimming left V 3 bases short and J 5 bases short, with 13 bases between. As DNA, the CDR3 is TGCGCCAGCAGTGACATCCCTGGAGGGACTGAAGCTTTCTTT. Translated, it gives CASSDIPGGTEAFF.

This clonotype has just a few counts. The chain recombines TRBV7-9 with TRBJ2-3; D is undetermined. The CDR3 length is 13 residues. With 5 bases removed from V and 2 bases from J, the gap between germline ends came to 8 bases. The germline gives CDR1 SEHNR, CDR2 FQNEAQ (reference sequence). The CDR3 loop is CASSTYNTDTQYF. Here the CDR3 DNA reads TGTGCCAGCAGCACTTATAACACAGATACGCAGTATTTT.

This clonotype turned up a few times. The chain combines TRBV9 with TRBJ1-2; 7 bases align to TRBD1. V dropped 2 bases and J dropped 0; count of bases not matched to a gene: 7. CDR3 length: 16 amino acids. Germline V lookup: CDR1 SGDLS, CDR2 YYNGEE. This CDR3 is CASSVGTARTNYGYTF. The CDR3 DNA reads as TGTGCCAGCAGCGTTGGGACAGCTAGAACTAACTATGGCTACACCTTC.

The chain employs TRBV11-2 and TRBJ1-6, with 7 bases matching TRBD1. J lost 9 bases, V lost 3 bases, and 8 bases had no gene match. The germline gives CDR1 SGHAT, CDR2 FQNNGV. This CDR3 region has 15 residues. The CDR3 loop reads CASSFHRQGSSPLHF. The CDR3 region has the DNA TGTGCCAGCAGCTTCCACCGACAGGGCAGTTCACCCCTCCACTTT.

In this sample, this clonotype turned up a few times. The chain carries TRBV4-3 and TRBJ2-3; the match to TRBD2 covers 10 bases. Germline CDR1 reads LGHNA; CDR2 reads YSLEER. V was pared by 0 bases and J by 6 bases, with 6 bases of the junction left unmatched. The CDR3 length is 16 residues. CDR3 sequence reads: CASSQDRLAGVDTQYF. For the CDR3, the DNA is TGCGCCAGCAGCCAAGATCGCCTAGCGGGGGTTGATACGCAGTATTTT.

This clonotype was seen many times. The gene calls are TRBV18 and TRBJ2-3, with 8 bases matching TRBD2. The CDR3 sequence is 16 residues long. Germline assignment: CDR1 KGHSH and CDR2 LQKENI. V was clipped by 4 bases and J by 2 bases; unmatched bases: 8. The DNA for the CDR3 is TGTGCCAGCTCACTTCTTAAGCGGGGGACCACAGATACGCAGTATTTT. This codes for CASSLLKRGTTDTQYF.

In its sample, this clonotype was seen a few times. This chain uses TRBV6-5 with TRBJ2-3, with 8 bases identical to TRBD2. The ends lost 5 bases at V and 0 bases at J; junction bases unmatched: 19. This CDR3 region has 20 residues. CDR1 MNHEY and CDR2 SVGAGI come from the germline V gene. This CDR3 is CASSIRPAGGSDESTDTQYF. In nucleotides, the CDR3 is TGTGCCAGCAGTATACGACCGGCGGGGGGTAGCGACGAGAGCACAGATACGCAGTATTTT.